The rows below give T cell receptor beta chains drawn from one sample of a study of T cells in Graves' hyperthyroidism and ophthalmopathy. TCRdb re-derived calls from the multiplex PCR reads in MiXCR, one entry per CDR3 protein. The data hold a few hundred thousand distinct CDR3 sequences, with approximately 15% observed a single time. Input material: blood. These receptors originate from a woman in her 30s with Graves' hyperthyroidism that later progressed to Graves' ophthalmopathy. The CDR3 runs from the conserved cysteine through the conserved F or W. Each record gives: D gene, V gene, J gene, CDR3 length, clone size, CDR3 DNA, CDR3 protein. A D gene is named only where the DNA matches it firmly. Where a row states a size, it is once, few, many or the class of an expanded clone; other rows omit it.

TRBD2	TRBV28	TRBJ2-2	16	many	TGTGCCAGCAGTCCCCCACTAGCGGGATTTACCGGGGAGCTGTTTTTT	CASSPPLAGFTGELFF
TRBD1	TRBV19	TRBJ1-2	14	many	TGTGCCAGTAGTTTTCCGGGGGACAGCTATGGCTACACCTTC	CASSFPGDSYGYTF
TRBD1	TRBV19	TRBJ1-1	16	few	TGTGCCAGTAGTACTCGGACAGGGCCTATGAACACTGAAGCTTTCTTT	CASSTRTGPMNTEAFF
TRBD2	TRBV7-2	TRBJ2-1	15	many	TGTGCCAGCAGCCAAGCGGGAGACTCCTACAATGAGCAGTTCTTC	CASSQAGDSYNEQFF
TRBD2	TRBV27	TRBJ2-1	17	many	TGTGCCAGCAGTTTGTTTTCCGGACTAGCGGGAGACAATGAGCAGTTCTTC	CASSLFSGLAGDNEQFF
TRBD2	TRBV11-2	TRBJ2-1	15	-	TGCGCCAGCAGCGAACTAGCGGGAGGTAACTATGAGCAGTTCTTC	CASSELAGGNYEQFF
-	TRBV7-9	TRBJ2-7	15	many	TGTGCCAGCACTCTAGGGGCGGATAGCTCCTACGAGCAGTACTTC	CASTLGADSSYEQYF
-	TRBV28	TRBJ1-1	12	many	TGTGCCAGCAGGGGTTTGGAGGGTGAAGCTTTCTTT	CASRGLEGEAFF
TRBD2	TRBV5-5	TRBJ2-2	16	many	TGTGCCAGCAGCTTAACCGGACTAGCGGCCACCGGGGAGCTGTTTTTT	CASSLTGLAATGELFF
TRBD2	TRBV19	TRBJ2-1	21	many	TGTGCCAGTAGTATACGGGGGGCTAGCGGGAGAAAGGGAGGCTCCTACAATGAGCAGTTCTTC	CASSIRGASGRKGGSYNEQFF
TRBD1	TRBV9	TRBJ1-5	16	few	TGTGCCAGCTCTTCGGGACAGGGAATGAGCAATCAGCCCCAGCATTTT	CASSSGQGMSNQPQHF
-	TRBV13	TRBJ2-2	14	-	TGTGCCAGCAGCCTAGGACAGTTCACCGGGGAGCTGTTTTTT	CASSLGQFTGELFF
TRBD1	TRBV7-9	TRBJ2-2	16	-	TGTGCCAGCAGCTTGACCGGACAGGGGCCACCCGGGGAGCTGTTTTTT	CASSLTGQGPPGELFF
-	TRBV12-5	TRBJ2-7	16	many	TGTGCTAGTGGTTCTTCATACTACTCAGGTGGCTACGAGCAGTACTTC	CASGSSYYSGGYEQYF
-	TRBV18	TRBJ1-5	15	many	TGTGCCAGCTCACCGGACGTGTCGGTGAATCAGCCCCAGCATTTT	CASSPDVSVNQPQHF
-	TRBV20-1	TRBJ1-1	16	-	TGCAGTGCTAGAGGGGGGTACTATGGAGGGAACACTGAAGCTTTCTTT	CSARGGYYGGNTEAFF
-	TRBV6-1	TRBJ2-2	18	-	TGTGCCAGCAGTGCGGGGGAGTTGGGACGGGGAAGCACCGGGGAGCTGTTTTTT	CASSAGELGRGSTGELFF
TRBD2	TRBV2	TRBJ2-1	15	many	TGTGCCAGCACTGATAGCGGGATATTCTTAAATGAGCAGTTCTTC	CASTDSGIFLNEQFF
-	TRBV7-3	TRBJ2-7	15	many	TGTGCCAGCAGCTTAACGCCGGCAGGGGTCTACGAGCAGTACTTC	CASSLTPAGVYEQYF
-	TRBV11-2	TRBJ1-4	16	many	TGTGCCAGCAGCTTAGGGTCCGGGACTCTGAATGAAAAACTGTTTTTT	CASSLGSGTLNEKLFF